This T cell receptor beta chain was captured in a study of response to subunit inactivated influenza vaccine. Regarding the study as a whole: Few new T cells, the authors suggested, are recruited by each seasonal influenza vaccination.

TCRdb analysed the RT-PCR reads with MiXCR anew, one entry per CDR3 protein. There are hundreds of thousands of distinct CDR3 sequences in the sample; roughly 8.2% occur only once, and 10% to 15% lies in the top ten. This clonotype was seen a few times. Its antigen is still unknown. From germline, CDR1 is MNHEY and CDR2 SMNVEV (reference sequence). CDR3 length equals 16 residues. Trimming took 4 bases from V and 7 from J; bases not matched to a gene: 7. The origin of this receptor is a man between 50 and 70 years old who received an inactivated influenza vaccine. V gene TRBV27 combines with J gene TRBJ2-1; 13 nucleotides line up with TRBD2. The sequenced sample was PBMCs from blood, obtained around 25 months after vaccination. CDR3 in amino acids: CASSSWRTSGSNEQFF. DNA for the CDR3: TGTGCCAGCAGTTCCTGGCGGACTAGCGGGAGTAATGAGCAGTTCTTC.